The TCR beta chain described here comes from a study of early T cells in non-severe SARS-CoV-2 infection. Overall study: Investigators sequenced bulk RNA drawn from unsorted whole blood, and chains remained unpaired.

The sample holds a few counts of this clonotype. TCRdb reprocessed the 5' RACE reads with MiXCR, giving one entry per CDR3 protein. Of tens of thousands of distinct CDR3 sequences in the sample, roughly 9.7% were seen once. The source is an adult who was a healthcare worker with PCR-confirmed SARS-CoV-2 infection or an uninfected control (not recorded which). Material for sequencing was whole blood.

The chain's CDR3 is CASGAEVLVLPGYTF. The CDR3 nucleotides are TGTGCCAGCGGCGCAGAGGTCCTAGTCCTTCCTGGCTACACCTTC. The chain combines TRBV12-3 or TRBV12-4 with TRBJ1-2, with no clear D. This CDR3 region has 15 residues. V gave up 8 bases and J gave up 7 bases, with 23 bases separating them.